This entry describes one T cell receptor (beta chain). The data stem from a study of blood T cell repertoires in COVID-19. Study-wide background: The samples span acute and convalescent COVID-19 from the United States, Italy and Spain. Sources were T cells, B-cell-depleted T cells, or PBMCs; the material itself was cDNA or gDNA.

Study processing details: Counts of nucleated cells, estimated from reference gene primer amplification, were obtained. The protocol was immunoSEQ multiplex PCR, while the TCRdb copy is restricted to in-frame clones and leaves out a portion. V and J calls and clone size follow that table, whereas D and trimming were derived from the DNA. The sample has 250,000 or so clones; roughly 86% are singletons. The sample consisted of peripheral blood. The source of this sequence is a middle-aged man with active or convalescent COVID-19.

The DNA of the CDR3 is TGTGCCAGCAGCTTAGGGGGACTGTTCCACGAGCAGTACTTC. It is translated as CASSLGGLFHEQYF. The V and J genes are TRBV13 and TRBJ2-7, with D perhaps matching TRBD2 (6 bases). Between the trimmed V and J ends, which lost 0 bases and 5 bases, there was a span of 11 bases. Germline-derived CDR1 and CDR2 are PRHDT and FYEKMQ (reference sequence). CDR3 length equals 14 residues. Full variable domain (rest looked up from reference TRBV13 and TRBJ2-7): AAGVIQSPRHLIKEKRETATLKCYPIPRHDTVYWYQQGPGQDPQFLISFYEKMQSDKGSIPDRFSAQQFSDYHSELNMSSLELGDSALYFCASSLGGLFHEQYFGPGTRLTVT.